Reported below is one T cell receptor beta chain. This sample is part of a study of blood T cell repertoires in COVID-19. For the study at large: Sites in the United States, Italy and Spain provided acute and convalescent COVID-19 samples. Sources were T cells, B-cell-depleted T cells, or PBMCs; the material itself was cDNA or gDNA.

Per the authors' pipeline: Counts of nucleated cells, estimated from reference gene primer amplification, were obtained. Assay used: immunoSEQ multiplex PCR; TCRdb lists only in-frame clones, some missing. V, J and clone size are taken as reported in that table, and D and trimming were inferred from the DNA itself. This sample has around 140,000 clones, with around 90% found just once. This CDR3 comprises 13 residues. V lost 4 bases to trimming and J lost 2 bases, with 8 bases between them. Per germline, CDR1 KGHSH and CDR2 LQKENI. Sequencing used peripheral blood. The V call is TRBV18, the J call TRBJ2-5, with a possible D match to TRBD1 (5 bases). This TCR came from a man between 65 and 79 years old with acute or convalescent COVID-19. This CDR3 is CASSLDIQETQYF. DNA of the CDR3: TGTGCCAGCTCACTGGACATACAAGAGACCCAGTACTTC.